The 10 T cell receptor beta chains given below trace back to one sample, sequenced in a study of shared T cell receptors in the human thymus. Method: immunoSEQ multiplex PCR; TCRdb's copy keeps in-frame clones and lacks some. The sample carries approximately 660,000 clones, approximately 87% recorded once. The same data also went into a second study, on human thymus T cells.

Sequencing input: thymocytes. These receptors were collected from a boy under two years old with a congenital heart defect.

The V and J genes are TRBV4-3 and TRBJ2-3; tentatively, D is TRBD2 (6 bases). Germline V gives CDR1 LGHNA, CDR2 YSLEER. Trimming pared 0 bases from V and 1 base from J, leaving 23 bases between. The CDR3 has 20 amino acids. The CDR3 here is CASSQESSSIAVLGTDTQYF. Written as DNA, the CDR3 is TGCGCCAGCAGCCAAGAATCCTCGAGTATAGCGGTCCTCGGCACAGATACGCAGTATTTT.

The chain couples TRBV15 to TRBJ1-2; tentative D call: TRBD1 (5 bases). The V and J ends lost 0 bases and 14 bases respectively, with 22 bases between them. The germline V gene has CDR1 LNHNV and CDR2 YYDKDF (reference sequence). The CDR3 covers 15 residues. The CDR3 is CATSRDRDFAALGTF. Here the CDR3 DNA reads TGTGCCACCAGCAGAGATCGGGACTTTGCCGCTCTAGGAACCTTC.

V gene TRBV4-1 combines with J gene TRBJ2-4, with D maybe TRBD1 (5 bases). Between the trimmed V and J ends, which lost 6 bases and 0 bases, there was a span of 12 bases. Germline assignment: CDR1 MGHRA and CDR2 YSYEKL. This CDR3 has 15 residues. The CDR3 nucleotides are TGCGCCAGCAGTTACAGGCTCCTAGCCAAAAACATTCAGTACTTC. This encodes CASSYRLLAKNIQYF.

This clone is a singleton in its sample. V usage is TRBV4-2 and J usage is TRBJ2-7; TRBD2 matches at 11 bases. J gave up 4 bases and V 4 bases, and 6 bases lay outside the gene matches. The CDR3 has 15 amino acids. Germline loops: CDR1 LGHNA, CDR2 YNFKEQ. CDR3 residues: CASSPGTSGTYEQYF. CDR3 bases: TGTGCCAGCAGCCCGGGGACTAGCGGAACATACGAGCAGTACTTC.

The rearrangement joins TRBV18 to TRBJ1-2; a possible D gene is TRBD1 (6 bases). The germline gives CDR1 KGHSH, CDR2 LQKENI. V dropped 3 bases and J dropped 8 bases, with 16 bases sitting between them. The CDR3 is made up of 14 amino acids. The CDR3 DNA follows: TGTGCCAGCTCACCCCGGCAGGGGCATCGGGGCTACACCTTC. Translated: CASSPRQGHRGYTF.

On this clone itself: Other DNA sequences in the sample encode the same CDR3. The chain carries TRBV29-1 and TRBJ2-7; D not resolved. This CDR3 contains 11 residues. Trimming removed 4 bases at V and 4 bases at J, with 8 bases between. CDR1 is SQVTM and CDR2 is ANQGSEA in the germline V gene. As DNA, the CDR3 is TGCAGCGTTGGAGCTAGTTACGAGCAGTACTTC. Protein product: CSVGASYEQYF.

The rearrangement joins TRBV10-1 to TRBJ2-3, with D possibly TRBD2 on 6 matching bases. This CDR3 has 16 residues. V was clipped by 6 bases and J by 2 bases, with 18 bases between them. From germline, CDR1 is WNHNN and CDR2 SYGVQD (reference sequence). CDR3 in amino acids: CASSPLMRDATDTQYF. The CDR3 DNA reads TGCGCCAGCAGCCCCCTCATGCGGGATGCCACAGATACGCAGTATTTT.

Only a few counts were recorded for this clone. The chain joins TRBV11-2 to TRBJ2-7, with 9 bases lining up with TRBD2. J gave up 4 bases and V 1 base, and 11 bases lay outside the gene matches. The CDR3 is made up of 17 amino acids. From germline, CDR1 is SGHAT and CDR2 FQNNGV. The CDR3 nucleotides are TGTGCCAGCAGCTTAGGGACCACCCGACTAGCGGTTTACGAGCAGTACTTC. It is translated as CASSLGTTRLAVYEQYF.

The chain links TRBV5-5 to TRBJ1-2; possible D gene TRBD1, 5 bases. The CDR3 has 14 amino acids. The germline V and J ends were trimmed by 4 bases and 2 bases, with 12 bases remaining between them. CDR1 and CDR2 from the germline V gene are SGHKS and YYEKEE (reference sequence). This chain's CDR3 is CASSPPDKNYGYTF. In DNA form, the CDR3 reads TGTGCCAGCAGCCCCCCGGACAAGAACTATGGCTACACCTTC.

V gene TRBV7-2 combines with J gene TRBJ1-2; D possibly corresponds to TRBD1 (6 bases). There are 12 residues in the CDR3. CDR1 is SGHTA, CDR2 FQGNSA, per germline. V lost 6 bases and J 8 bases, leaving 13 bases between the germline ends. The DNA of the CDR3 is TGTGCCAGCAGGGACAGCTCCTACGGCTACACCTTC. This sequence encodes CASRDSSYGYTF.